The clone carrying this T cell receptor beta chain was counted many times. As yet, its antigen is unknown. V shed 5 bases and J 5 bases; nucleotides not matched to a gene: 5. The germline V gene encodes CDR1 SQVTM and CDR2 ANQGSEA. The CDR3 has 13 amino acids. The data are from a study of post-analysis software for immune sequencing data. Points from the study as a whole: Four to six TRBV segments (TRBV5-6, TRBV5-1 and TRBV20-1 among them) occurred more frequently in patients than in controls. Significantly lower normalized Chao1 diversity was found in patients with multiple sclerosis relative to controls.

Sequencing libraries made from TCR beta cDNA carried unique molecular identifiers. TCRdb reprocessed the PCR reads with MiXCR, giving one entry per CDR3 protein. The sample holds roughly 730,000 distinct CDR3 sequences, 25% to 30% seen once. The chain links TRBV29-1 to TRBJ2-1, with 8 positions matching TRBD2. Material for sequencing was blood. This TCR was sampled from a girl aged 10 to 17 with multiple sclerosis. CDR3 DNA: TGCAGCGTTCGGGGGGGGGTCAACAATGAGCAGTTCTTC. Translated: CSVRGGVNNEQFF.